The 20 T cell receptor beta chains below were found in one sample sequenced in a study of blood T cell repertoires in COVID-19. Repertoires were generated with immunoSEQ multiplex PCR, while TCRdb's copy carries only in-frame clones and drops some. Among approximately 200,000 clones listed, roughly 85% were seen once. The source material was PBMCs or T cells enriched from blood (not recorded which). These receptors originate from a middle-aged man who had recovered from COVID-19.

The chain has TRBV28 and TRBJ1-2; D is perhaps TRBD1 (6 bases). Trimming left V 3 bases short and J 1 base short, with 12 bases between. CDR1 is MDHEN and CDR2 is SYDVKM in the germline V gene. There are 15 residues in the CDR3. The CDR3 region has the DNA TGTGCCAGCAGTTTGGGGGGGGCAAATAACTATGGCTACACCTTC. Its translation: CASSLGGANNYGYTF.

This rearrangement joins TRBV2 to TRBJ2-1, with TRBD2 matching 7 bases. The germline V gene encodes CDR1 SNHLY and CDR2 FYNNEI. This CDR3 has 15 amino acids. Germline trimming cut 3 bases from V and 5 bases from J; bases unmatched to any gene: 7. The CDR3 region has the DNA TGTGCCAGCAGTGAGTGGCTAGCGGATAACAATGAGCAGTTCTTC. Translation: CASSEWLADNNEQFF.

CDR3 coding DNA: TGTGCCAGCAGTTACCAAGGAAGGAGCTATGGCTACACCTTC. The encoded protein is CASSYQGRSYGYTF. The gene calls are TRBV6-5 and TRBJ1-2; the D is unclear. The V end was cut by 2 bases, the J end by 4 bases, with 11 bases between. This CDR3 contains 14 residues. CDR1 is MNHEY, CDR2 SVGAGI, per germline.

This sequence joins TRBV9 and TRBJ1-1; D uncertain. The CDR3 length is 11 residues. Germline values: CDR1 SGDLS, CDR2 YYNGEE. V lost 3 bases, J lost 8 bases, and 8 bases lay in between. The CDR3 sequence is CASSGGGEAFF. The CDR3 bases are TGTGCCAGCAGCGGAGGAGGAGAAGCTTTCTTT.

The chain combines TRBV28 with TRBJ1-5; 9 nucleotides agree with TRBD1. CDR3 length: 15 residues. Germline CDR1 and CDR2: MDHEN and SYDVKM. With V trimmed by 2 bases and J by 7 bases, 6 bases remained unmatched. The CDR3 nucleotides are TGTGCCAGCAGTTTAGGGACAGGGTATCGGCAGCCCCAGCATTTT. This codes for CASSLGTGYRQPQHF.

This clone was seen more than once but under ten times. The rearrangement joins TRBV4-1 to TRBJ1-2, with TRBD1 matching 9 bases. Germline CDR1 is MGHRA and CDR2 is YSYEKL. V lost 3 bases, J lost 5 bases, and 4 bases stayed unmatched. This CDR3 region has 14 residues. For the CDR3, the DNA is TGCGCCAGCAGCCAGTCGACAGGGGGATATGGCTACACCTTC. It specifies CASSQSTGGYGYTF.

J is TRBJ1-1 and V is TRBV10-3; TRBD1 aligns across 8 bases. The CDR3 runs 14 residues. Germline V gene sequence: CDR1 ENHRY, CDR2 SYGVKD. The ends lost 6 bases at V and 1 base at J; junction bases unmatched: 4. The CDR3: CAISPDRGNTEAFF. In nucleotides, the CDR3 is TGTGCCATCAGCCCCGACAGGGGGAACACTGAAGCTTTCTTT.

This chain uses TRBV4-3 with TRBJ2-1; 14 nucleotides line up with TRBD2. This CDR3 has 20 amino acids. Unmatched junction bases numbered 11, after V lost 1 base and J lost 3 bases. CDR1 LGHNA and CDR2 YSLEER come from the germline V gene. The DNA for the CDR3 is TGCGCCAGCAGCCAAGTCCGGACTAGCGGGAGGAATTTAGGCTACAATGAGCAGTTCTTC. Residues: CASSQVRTSGRNLGYNEQFF.

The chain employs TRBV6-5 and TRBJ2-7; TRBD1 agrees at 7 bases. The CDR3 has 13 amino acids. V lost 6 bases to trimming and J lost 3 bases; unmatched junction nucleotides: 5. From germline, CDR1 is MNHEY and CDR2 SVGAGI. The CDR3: CASSPGQRYEQYF. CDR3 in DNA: TGTGCCAGCAGCCCGGGACAGCGCTACGAGCAGTACTTC.

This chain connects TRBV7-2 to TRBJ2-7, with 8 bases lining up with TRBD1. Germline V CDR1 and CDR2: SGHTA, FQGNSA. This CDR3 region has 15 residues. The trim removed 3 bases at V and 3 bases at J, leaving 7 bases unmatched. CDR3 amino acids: CASSLVTGENYEQYF. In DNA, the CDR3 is TGTGCCAGCAGCTTGGTGACAGGGGAAAACTACGAGCAGTACTTC. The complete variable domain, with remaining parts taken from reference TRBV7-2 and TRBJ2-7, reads GAGVSQSPSNKVTEKGKDVELRCDPISGHTALYWYRQSLGQGLEFLIYFQGNSAPDKSGLPSDRFSAERTGGSVSTLTIQRTQQEDSAVYLCASSLVTGENYEQYFGPGTRLTVT.

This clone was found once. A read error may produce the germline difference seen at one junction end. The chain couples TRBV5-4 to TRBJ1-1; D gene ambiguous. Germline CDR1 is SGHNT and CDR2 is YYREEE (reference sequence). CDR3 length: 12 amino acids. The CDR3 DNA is TGTGCCAGCAGCACCGCAGAGGTTAAAGAATATTTT. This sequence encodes CASSTAEVKEYF. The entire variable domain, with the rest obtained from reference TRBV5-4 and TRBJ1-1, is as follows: ETGVTQSPTHLIKTRGQQVTLRCSSQSGHNTVSWYQQALGQGPQFIFQYYREEENGRGNFPPRFSGLQFPNYSSELNVNALELDDSALYLCASSTAEVKEYFGQGTRLTVV.

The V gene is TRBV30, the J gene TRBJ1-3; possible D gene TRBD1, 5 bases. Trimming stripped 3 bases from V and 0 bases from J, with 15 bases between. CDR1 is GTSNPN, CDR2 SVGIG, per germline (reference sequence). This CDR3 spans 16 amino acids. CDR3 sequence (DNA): TGTGCCTGGAGCGCCAAGCAGGGCTACTCTGGAAACACCATATATTTT. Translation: CAWSAKQGYSGNTIYF.

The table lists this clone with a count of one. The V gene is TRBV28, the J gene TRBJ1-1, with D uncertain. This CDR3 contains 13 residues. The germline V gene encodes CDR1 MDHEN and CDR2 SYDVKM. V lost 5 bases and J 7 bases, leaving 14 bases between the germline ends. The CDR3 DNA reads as TGTGCCAGCAGTCCCAACCGGTTCGGTGAAGCTTTCTTT. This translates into CASSPNRFGEAFF.

The CDR3 nucleotides read TGTGCCAGCAGCATAGGACTAGCGGGAGTTGTCGATACGCAGTATTTT. This translates into CASSIGLAGVVDTQYF. V gene TRBV9 combines with J gene TRBJ2-3, with TRBD2 identical over 13 bases. The CDR3 spans 16 residues. V trimming: 4 bases; J trimming: 6 bases; junction bases outside the gene matches: 8. Germline CDR1 and CDR2: SGDLS and YYNGEE. Together with reference TRBV9 and TRBJ2-3, the CDR3 gives the full variable domain: DSGVTQTPKHLITATGQRVTLRCSPRSGDLSVYWYQQSLDQGLQFLIQYYNGEERAKGNILERFSAQQFPDLHSELNLSSLELGDSALYFCASSIGLAGVVDTQYFGPGTRLTVL.

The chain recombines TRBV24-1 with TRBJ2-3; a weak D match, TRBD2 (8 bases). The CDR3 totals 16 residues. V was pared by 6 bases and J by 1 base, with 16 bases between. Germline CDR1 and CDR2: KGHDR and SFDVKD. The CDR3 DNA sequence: TGTGCCACCAGTCCGGGAGGGGGCCGGGGCACAGATACGCAGTATTTT. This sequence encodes CATSPGGGRGTDTQYF.

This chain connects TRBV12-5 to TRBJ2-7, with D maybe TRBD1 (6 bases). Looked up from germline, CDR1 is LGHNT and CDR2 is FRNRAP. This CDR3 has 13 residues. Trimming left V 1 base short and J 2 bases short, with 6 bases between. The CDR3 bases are TGTGCTAGTGGTTTGGGACAGGCCTACGAGCAGTACTTC. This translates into CASGLGQAYEQYF.

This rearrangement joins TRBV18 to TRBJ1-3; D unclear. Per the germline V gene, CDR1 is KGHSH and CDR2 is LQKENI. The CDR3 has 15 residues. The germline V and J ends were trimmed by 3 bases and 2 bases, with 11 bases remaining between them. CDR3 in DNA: TGTGCCAGCTCACCCTTTAGTGTGGCTGGAAACACCATATATTTT. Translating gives CASSPFSVAGNTIYF.

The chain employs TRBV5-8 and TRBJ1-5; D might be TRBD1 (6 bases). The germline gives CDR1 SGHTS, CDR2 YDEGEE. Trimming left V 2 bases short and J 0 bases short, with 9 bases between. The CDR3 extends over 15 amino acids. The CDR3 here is CASSLGTYSNQPQHF. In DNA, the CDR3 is TGTGCCAGCAGCTTAGGGACATATAGCAATCAGCCCCAGCATTTT. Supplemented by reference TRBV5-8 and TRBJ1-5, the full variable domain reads EAGVTQSPTHLIKTRGQQATLRCSPISGHTSVYWYQQALGLGLQFLLWYDEGEERNRGNFPPRFSGRQFPNYSSELNVNALELEDSALYLCASSLGTYSNQPQHFGDGTRLSIL.

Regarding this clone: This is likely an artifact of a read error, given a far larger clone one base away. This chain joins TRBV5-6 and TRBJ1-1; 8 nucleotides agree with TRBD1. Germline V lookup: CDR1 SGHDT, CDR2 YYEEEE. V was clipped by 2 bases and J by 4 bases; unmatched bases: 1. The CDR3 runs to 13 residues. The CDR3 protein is CASSFTGGTEAFF. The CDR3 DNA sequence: TGTGCCAGCAGCTTCACAGGGGGCACTGAAGCTTTCTTT.

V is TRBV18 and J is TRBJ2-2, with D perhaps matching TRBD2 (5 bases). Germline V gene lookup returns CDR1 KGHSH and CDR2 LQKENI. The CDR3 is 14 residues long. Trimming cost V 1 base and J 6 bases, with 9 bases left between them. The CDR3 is CASSPQLAAGELFF. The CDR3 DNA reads TGTGCCAGCTCACCACAGCTAGCCGCCGGGGAGCTGTTTTTT.